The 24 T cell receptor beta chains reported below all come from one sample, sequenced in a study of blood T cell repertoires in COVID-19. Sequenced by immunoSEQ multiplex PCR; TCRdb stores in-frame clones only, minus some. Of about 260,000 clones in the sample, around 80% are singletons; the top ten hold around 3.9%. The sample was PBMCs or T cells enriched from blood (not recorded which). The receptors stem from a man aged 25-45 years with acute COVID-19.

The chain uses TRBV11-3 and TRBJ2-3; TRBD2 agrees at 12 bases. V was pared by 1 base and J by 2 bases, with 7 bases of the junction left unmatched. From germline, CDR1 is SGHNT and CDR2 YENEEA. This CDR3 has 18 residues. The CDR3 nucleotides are TGTGCCAGCAGCTTAGGTCTAGCGGGAGGGCCCTCCACAGATACGCAGTATTTT. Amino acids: CASSLGLAGGPSTDTQYF.

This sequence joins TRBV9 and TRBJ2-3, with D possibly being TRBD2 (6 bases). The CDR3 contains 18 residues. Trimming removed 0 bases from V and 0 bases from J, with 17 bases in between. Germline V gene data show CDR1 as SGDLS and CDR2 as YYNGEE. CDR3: CASSVAWGVQVSTDTQYF. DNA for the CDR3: TGTGCCAGCAGCGTAGCTTGGGGGGTCCAGGTCAGCACAGATACGCAGTATTTT.

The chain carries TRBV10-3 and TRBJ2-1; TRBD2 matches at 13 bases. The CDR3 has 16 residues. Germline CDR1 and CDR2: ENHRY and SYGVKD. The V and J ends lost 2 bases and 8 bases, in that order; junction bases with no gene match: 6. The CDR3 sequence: CAISENPGLAGYEQFF. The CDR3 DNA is TGTGCCATCAGTGAGAACCCGGGACTAGCGGGATATGAGCAGTTCTTC.

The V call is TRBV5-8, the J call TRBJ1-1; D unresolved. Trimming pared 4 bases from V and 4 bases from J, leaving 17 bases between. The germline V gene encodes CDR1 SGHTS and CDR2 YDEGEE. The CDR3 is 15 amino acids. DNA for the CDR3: TGTGCCAGCAGCACGGGTCCACGGCGGGCCACTGAAGCTTTCTTT. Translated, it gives CASSTGPRRATEAFF.

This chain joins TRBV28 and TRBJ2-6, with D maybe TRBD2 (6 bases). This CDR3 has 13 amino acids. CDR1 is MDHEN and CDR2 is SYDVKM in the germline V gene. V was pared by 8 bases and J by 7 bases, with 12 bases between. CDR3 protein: CASRERAANVLTF. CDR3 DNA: TGTGCCAGCCGGGAGAGGGCTGCCAACGTCCTGACTTTC.

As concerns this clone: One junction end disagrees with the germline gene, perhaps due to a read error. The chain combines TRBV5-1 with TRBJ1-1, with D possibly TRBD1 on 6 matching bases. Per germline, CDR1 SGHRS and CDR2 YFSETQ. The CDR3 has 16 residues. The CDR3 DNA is TGTGCCAGCAGCTTGGGGTCGGGGGGCGCGAGGACTGAAGCTTTCTTT. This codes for CASSLGSGGARTEAFF.

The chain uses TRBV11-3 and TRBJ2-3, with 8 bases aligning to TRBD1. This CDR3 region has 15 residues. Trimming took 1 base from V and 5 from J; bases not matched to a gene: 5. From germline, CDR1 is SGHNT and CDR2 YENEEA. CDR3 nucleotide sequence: TGTGCCAGCAGCTTAGGCACAGGGACAGGAGATACGCAGTATTTT. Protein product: CASSLGTGTGDTQYF.

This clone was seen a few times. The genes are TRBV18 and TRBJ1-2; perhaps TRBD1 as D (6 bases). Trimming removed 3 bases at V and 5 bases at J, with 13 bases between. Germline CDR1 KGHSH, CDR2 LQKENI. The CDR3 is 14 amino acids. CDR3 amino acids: CASSPQGQSYGYTF. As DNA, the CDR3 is TGTGCCAGCTCACCCCAAGGACAGAGTTATGGCTACACCTTC.

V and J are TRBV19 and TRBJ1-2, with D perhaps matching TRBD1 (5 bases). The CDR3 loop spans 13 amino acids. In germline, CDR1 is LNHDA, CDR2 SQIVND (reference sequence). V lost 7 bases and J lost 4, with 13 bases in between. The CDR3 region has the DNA TGTGCCAGTAAATCCAGGGAAGTCTATGGCTACACCTTC. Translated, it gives CASKSREVYGYTF.

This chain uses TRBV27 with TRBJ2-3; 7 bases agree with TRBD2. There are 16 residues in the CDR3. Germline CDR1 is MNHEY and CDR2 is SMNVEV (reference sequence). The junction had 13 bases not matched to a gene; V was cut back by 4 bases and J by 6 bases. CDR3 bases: TGTGCCAGCAGTTCCCCCCTAGCGGACCCCGGGGATACGCAGTATTTT. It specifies CASSSPLADPGDTQYF.

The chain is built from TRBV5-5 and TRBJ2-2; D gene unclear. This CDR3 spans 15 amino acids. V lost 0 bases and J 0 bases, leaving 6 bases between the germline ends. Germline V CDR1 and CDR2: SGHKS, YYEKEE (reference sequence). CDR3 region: CASSLGGANTGELFF. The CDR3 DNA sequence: TGTGCCAGCAGCTTGGGCGGAGCGAACACCGGGGAGCTGTTTTTT.

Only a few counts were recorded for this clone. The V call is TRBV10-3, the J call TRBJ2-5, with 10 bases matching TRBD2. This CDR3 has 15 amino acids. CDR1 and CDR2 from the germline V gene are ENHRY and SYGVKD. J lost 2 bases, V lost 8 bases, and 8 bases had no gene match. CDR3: CAIGDSGGTQETQYF. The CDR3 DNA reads TGTGCCATCGGCGATAGCGGGGGGACACAAGAGACCCAGTACTTC.

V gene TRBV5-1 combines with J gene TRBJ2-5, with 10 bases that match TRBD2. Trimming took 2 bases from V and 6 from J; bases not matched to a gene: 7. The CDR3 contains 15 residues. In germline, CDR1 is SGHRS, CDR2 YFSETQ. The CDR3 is CASSFQRGGTQTQYF. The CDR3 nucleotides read TGCGCCAGCAGCTTCCAGCGGGGGGGCACGCAGACCCAGTACTTC.

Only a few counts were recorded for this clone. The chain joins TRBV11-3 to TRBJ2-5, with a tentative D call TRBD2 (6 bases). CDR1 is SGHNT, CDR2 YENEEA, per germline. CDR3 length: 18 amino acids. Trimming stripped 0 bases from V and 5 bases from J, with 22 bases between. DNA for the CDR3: TGTGCCAGCAGCTTAGACGTGGTAACGGGAGTTTCCGGTGAGACCCAGTACTTC. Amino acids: CASSLDVVTGVSGETQYF.

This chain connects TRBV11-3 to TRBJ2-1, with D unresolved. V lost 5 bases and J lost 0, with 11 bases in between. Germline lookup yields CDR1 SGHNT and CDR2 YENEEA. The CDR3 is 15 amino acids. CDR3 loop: CASSPLASSYNEQFF. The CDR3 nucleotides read TGTGCCAGCAGCCCGTTGGCTAGCTCCTACAATGAGCAGTTCTTC.

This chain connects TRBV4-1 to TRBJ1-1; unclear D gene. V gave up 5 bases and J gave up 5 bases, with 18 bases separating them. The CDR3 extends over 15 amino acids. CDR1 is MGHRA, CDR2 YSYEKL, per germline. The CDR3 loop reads CASSDEFRGSTEAFF. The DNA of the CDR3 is TGCGCCAGCAGCGACGAGTTTCGAGGTTCTACTGAAGCTTTCTTT.

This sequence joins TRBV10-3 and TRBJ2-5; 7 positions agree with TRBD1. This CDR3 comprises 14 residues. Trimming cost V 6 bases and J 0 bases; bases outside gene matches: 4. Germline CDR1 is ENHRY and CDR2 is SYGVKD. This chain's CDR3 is CAISGTVDQETQYF. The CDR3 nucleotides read TGTGCCATCAGCGGGACAGTTGACCAAGAGACCCAGTACTTC.

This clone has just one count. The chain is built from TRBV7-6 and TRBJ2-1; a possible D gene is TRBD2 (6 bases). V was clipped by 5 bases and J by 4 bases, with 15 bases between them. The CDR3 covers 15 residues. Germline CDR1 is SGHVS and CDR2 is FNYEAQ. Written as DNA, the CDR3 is TGTGCCAGCAGCCAGGCTTGGGGGAGGTACAATGAGCAGTTCTTC. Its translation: CASSQAWGRYNEQFF. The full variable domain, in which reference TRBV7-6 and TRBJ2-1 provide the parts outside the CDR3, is GAGVSQSPRYKVTKRGQDVALRCDPISGHVSLYWYRQALGQGPEFLTYFNYEAQQDKSGLPNDRFSAERPEGSISTLTIQRTEQRDSAMYRCASSQAWGRYNEQFFGPGTRLTVL.

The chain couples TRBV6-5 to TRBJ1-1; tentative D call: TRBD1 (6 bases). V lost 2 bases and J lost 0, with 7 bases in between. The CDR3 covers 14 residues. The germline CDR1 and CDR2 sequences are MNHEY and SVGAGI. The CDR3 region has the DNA TGTGCCAGCAGTTACGGGGGCATGAACACTGAAGCTTTCTTT. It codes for CASSYGGMNTEAFF.

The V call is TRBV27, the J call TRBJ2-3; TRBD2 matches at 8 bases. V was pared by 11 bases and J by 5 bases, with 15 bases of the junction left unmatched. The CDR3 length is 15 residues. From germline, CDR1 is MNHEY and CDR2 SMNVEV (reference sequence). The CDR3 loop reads CASRGGGGLEDTQYF. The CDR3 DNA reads TGTGCCTCCAGAGGTGGCGGGGGGTTGGAAGATACGCAGTATTTT.

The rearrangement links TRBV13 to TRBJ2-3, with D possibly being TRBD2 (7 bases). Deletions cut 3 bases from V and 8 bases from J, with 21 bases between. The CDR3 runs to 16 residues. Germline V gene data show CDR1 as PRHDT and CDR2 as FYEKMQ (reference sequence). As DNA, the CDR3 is TGTGCCAGCAGCTTCACGGGGGGCGCGTCTCCCGTTACGCAGTATTTT. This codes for CASSFTGGASPVTQYF.

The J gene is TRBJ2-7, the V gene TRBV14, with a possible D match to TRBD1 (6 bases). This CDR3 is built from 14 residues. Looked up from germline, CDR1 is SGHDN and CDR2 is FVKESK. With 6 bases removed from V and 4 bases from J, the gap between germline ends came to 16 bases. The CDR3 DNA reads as TGTGCCAGCAGTCCACAGGGATCACAATACGAGCAGTACGTC. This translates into CASSPQGSQYEQYV.

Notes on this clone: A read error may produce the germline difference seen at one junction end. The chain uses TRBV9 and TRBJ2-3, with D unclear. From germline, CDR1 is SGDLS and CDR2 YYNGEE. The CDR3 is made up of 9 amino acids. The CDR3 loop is CASSVGTDF. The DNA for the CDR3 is TGTGCCAGCAGCGTAGGTACAGATTTT.

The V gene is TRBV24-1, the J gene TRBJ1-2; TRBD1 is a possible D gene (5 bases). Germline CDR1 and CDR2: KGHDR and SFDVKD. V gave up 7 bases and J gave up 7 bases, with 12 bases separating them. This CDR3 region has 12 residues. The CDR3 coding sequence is TGTGCCACCAGCGCCGGGGACTTTGGCTACACCTTC. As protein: CATSAGDFGYTF.